The sequence of this TCR beta chain was determined in a study of CD8 T cells in Susac syndrome. From germline, CDR1 is ENHRY and CDR2 SYGVKD. Trimming at V came to 6 bases and at J to 4 bases, leaving 10 bases not matched to a gene. CDR3 size: 16 residues. Healthy donors were controls matched for age and sex. Negative isolation was applied to CD8+ and CD4+ T cells, and FACS enrichment was applied to TEMRA cells. A single count supports this clonotype. The RNA, 0.5 to 1 ug, was put through reverse transcription using random hexamers. immunoSEQ multiplex PCR amplified TCR beta CDR3 across 54 Vbeta, 13 Jbeta. TCRdb used MiXCR to reprocess the immunoSEQ multiplex PCR reads, holding one entry per CDR3 protein. The repertoire has about 89,000 distinct CDR3 sequences, 85% to 95% of them found once; the top ten carry roughly 0.32%.

The sequenced material came from CD8+ T cells from PBMCs. This clonotype was obtained from a human donor in good health. This chain joins TRBV10-3 and TRBJ2-5, with 11 bases identical to TRBD1. Here the CDR3 reads CAISTGQGAIGETQYF. In DNA, the CDR3 is TGTGCCATCAGCACCGGACAGGGGGCGATTGGAGAGACCCAGTACTTC.